A selection of T cell receptor beta chains follows, all from one sample in a study of control samples from healthy donors and cancer patients. Libraries were prepared by immunoSEQ multiplex PCR; TCRdb keeps only in-frame clonotypes and omits some of them. The sample carries roughly 73,000 clones, about 80% recorded once. The sample consisted of blood. These receptors were collected from a man aged 50-60 years in good health. CDR3s include the opening cysteine and the closing phenylalanine or tryptophan. The D gene is left open where the match is weak. Size tells how often a clone was seen (once, few, many) or the class of an expanded clone, and some rows leave it out.

V gene: TRBV5-5
D gene: TRBD1
J gene: TRBJ2-2
clone size: -
CDR3 protein: CASSWTGNTGELFF
CDR3 DNA: TGTGCCAGCAGCTGGACAGGGAACACCGGGGAGCTGTTTTTT

V gene: TRBV30
D gene: -
J gene: TRBJ1-6
clone size: -
CDR3 protein: CAWSATGTSNSPLHF
CDR3 DNA: TGTGCCTGGAGTGCAACCGGGACATCGAATTCACCCCTCCACTTT

V gene: TRBV4-2
D gene: -
J gene: TRBJ2-7
clone size: -
CDR3 protein: CASSQDPSLTGGEQYF
CDR3 DNA: TGTGCCAGCAGCCAAGATCCGTCCCTGACGGGTGGCGAGCAGTACTTC

V gene: TRBV14
D gene: -
J gene: TRBJ2-5
clone size: -
CDR3 protein: CASSRRVKEETQYF
CDR3 DNA: TGTGCCAGCAGCCGTCGCGTCAAGGAAGAGACCCAGTACTTC

V gene: TRBV18
D gene: -
J gene: TRBJ1-2
clone size: medium-sized
CDR3 protein: CASSPPTESYGYTF
CDR3 DNA: TGTGCCAGCTCACCCCCGACAGAATCCTATGGCTACACCTTC

V gene: TRBV19
D gene: TRBD1
J gene: TRBJ2-7
clone size: -
CDR3 protein: CATSVGTGRGYEQYF
CDR3 DNA: TGTGCCACCTCGGTCGGGACAGGGCGGGGTTACGAGCAGTACTTC

V gene: TRBV24-1
D gene: -
J gene: TRBJ2-7
clone size: -
CDR3 protein: CATSDGQAYEQYF
CDR3 DNA: TGTGCCACCAGTGATGGACAAGCCTACGAGCAGTACTTC

V gene: TRBV11-2
D gene: -
J gene: TRBJ2-7
clone size: -
CDR3 protein: CASSPHFDSPYEQYF
CDR3 DNA: TGTGCCAGCAGCCCGCACTTTGACAGCCCCTACGAGCAGTACTTC

V gene: TRBV27
D gene: TRBD1
J gene: TRBJ2-1
clone size: once
CDR3 protein: CASRKAGQGANEQFF
CDR3 DNA: TGTGCCAGCAGAAAGGCGGGTCAGGGGGCAAATGAGCAGTTCTTC

V gene: TRBV19
D gene: TRBD1
J gene: TRBJ2-2
clone size: -
CDR3 protein: CASRKPGQKNTGELFF
CDR3 DNA: TGTGCCAGTAGAAAACCGGGACAGAAAAACACCGGGGAGCTGTTTTTT

V gene: TRBV3-1/TRBV3-2
D gene: -
J gene: TRBJ2-5
clone size: -
CDR3 protein: CASSPGAETQYF
CDR3 DNA: TGTGCCAGCAGCCCCGGGGCGGAGACCCAGTACTTC

V gene: TRBV19
D gene: -
J gene: TRBJ1-4
clone size: -
CDR3 protein: CASSIARGTLGKLFF
CDR3 DNA: TGTGCCAGTAGTATCGCCAGGGGAACTTTGGGAAAACTGTTTTTT

V gene: TRBV28
D gene: -
J gene: TRBJ1-5
clone size: -
CDR3 protein: CASSTGLGRGGGSQHF
CDR3 DNA: TGTGCCAGCAGTACCGGACTGGGCAGGGGTGGTGGGAGCCAGCATTTT

V gene: TRBV5-1
D gene: TRBD1
J gene: TRBJ1-1
clone size: -
CDR3 protein: CASRWGAGGSNTEAFF
CDR3 DNA: TGCGCCAGCAGGTGGGGGGCAGGGGGATCGAACACTGAAGCTTTCTTT

V gene: TRBV7-2
D gene: -
J gene: TRBJ2-1
clone size: -
CDR3 protein: CASSLNPVSYNEQFF
CDR3 DNA: TGTGCCAGCAGCCTAAATCCGGTGAGTTACAATGAGCAGTTCTTC

V gene: TRBV24-1
D gene: TRBD2
J gene: TRBJ2-3
clone size: -
CDR3 protein: CATSDLPWGSGRATDTQYF
CDR3 DNA: TGTGCCACCAGTGATTTGCCCTGGGGAAGCGGGAGGGCCACAGATACGCAGTATTTT

V gene: TRBV27
D gene: -
J gene: TRBJ1-5
clone size: -
CDR3 protein: CASSLGERQPQHF
CDR3 DNA: TGTGCCAGCAGTTTAGGGGAGAGACAGCCCCAGCATTTT

V gene: TRBV25-1
D gene: -
J gene: TRBJ1-1
clone size: -
CDR3 protein: CASSELGEAFF
CDR3 DNA: TGTGCCAGCAGTGAATTGGGTGAAGCTTTCTTT

V gene: TRBV28
D gene: -
J gene: TRBJ1-2
clone size: -
CDR3 protein: CASSLSDGTNYGYTF
CDR3 DNA: TGTGCCAGCAGTTTATCGGACGGTACTAACTATGGCTACACCTTC

V gene: TRBV11-3
D gene: -
J gene: TRBJ2-2
clone size: -
CDR3 protein: CASSLAGARNTGELFF
CDR3 DNA: TGTGCCAGCAGCTTAGCAGGGGCTAGAAACACCGGGGAGCTGTTTTTT

V gene: TRBV11-2
D gene: -
J gene: TRBJ2-7
clone size: once
CDR3 protein: CASSRRIQGSLYEQYF
CDR3 DNA: TGTGCCAGCAGCCGTAGAATACAGGGATCTCTCTACGAGCAGTACTTC

V gene: TRBV30
D gene: -
J gene: TRBJ1-1
clone size: -
CDR3 protein: CAWSVANTEAFF
CDR3 DNA: TGTGCCTGGAGTGTAGCTAACACTGAAGCTTTCTTT

V gene: TRBV5-1
D gene: -
J gene: TRBJ1-6
clone size: -
CDR3 protein: CASSLRLHHSYNSPLHF
CDR3 DNA: TGCGCCAGCAGCTTAAGACTACATCACTCCTATAATTCACCCCTCCACTTT

V gene: TRBV9
D gene: TRBD2
J gene: TRBJ2-2
clone size: -
CDR3 protein: CASSVEQLRGEPFF
CDR3 DNA: TGTGCCAGCAGCGTAGAACAGCTTCGGGGGGAGCCGTTTTTT

V gene: TRBV6-5
D gene: -
J gene: TRBJ1-4
clone size: -
CDR3 protein: CASTPNGWEKLFF
CDR3 DNA: TGTGCCAGCACCCCGAACGGATGGGAAAAACTGTTTTTT

V gene: TRBV13
D gene: TRBD2
J gene: TRBJ2-5
clone size: -
CDR3 protein: CASSSAQGGLEETQYF
CDR3 DNA: TGTGCCAGCAGCTCCGCACAAGGGGGACTAGAGGAGACCCAGTACTTC

V gene: TRBV7-8
D gene: -
J gene: TRBJ1-1
clone size: -
CDR3 protein: CASRIGRGNTEAFF
CDR3 DNA: TGTGCCAGCAGGATAGGCAGGGGGAACACTGAAGCTTTCTTT

V gene: TRBV7-2
D gene: -
J gene: TRBJ2-3
clone size: -
CDR3 protein: CASSSTALSTDTQYF
CDR3 DNA: TGTGCCAGCAGCTCGACAGCCCTTAGCACAGATACGCAGTATTTT

V gene: TRBV5-1
D gene: TRBD1
J gene: TRBJ2-3
clone size: -
CDR3 protein: CASSLDPGTGGDRRTQYF
CDR3 DNA: TGCGCCAGCAGCTTGGACCCCGGGACAGGGGGGGATAGGCGTACGCAGTATTTT

V gene: TRBV7-9
D gene: -
J gene: TRBJ2-1
clone size: -
CDR3 protein: CASSLGVAGNEQFF
CDR3 DNA: TGTGCCAGCAGCTTAGGGGTAGCTGGCAATGAGCAGTTCTTC

V gene: TRBV19
D gene: TRBD2
J gene: TRBJ2-3
clone size: few
CDR3 protein: CASRLAGDTQYF
CDR3 DNA: TGTGCCAGTAGACTAGCGGGAGATACGCAGTATTTT

V gene: TRBV20-1
D gene: -
J gene: TRBJ2-1
clone size: -
CDR3 protein: CSAIVSTEQFF
CDR3 DNA: TGCAGTGCCATAGTTAGCACTGAGCAGTTCTTC

V gene: TRBV2
D gene: TRBD2
J gene: TRBJ2-1
clone size: -
CDR3 protein: CARGGGASYNEQFF
CDR3 DNA: TGTGCCAGAGGCGGGGGGGCCTCCTACAATGAGCAGTTCTTC

V gene: TRBV9
D gene: TRBD1
J gene: TRBJ2-5
clone size: -
CDR3 protein: CASSPRTGGPETQYF
CDR3 DNA: TGTGCCAGCAGCCCGCGGACAGGGGGCCCAGAGACCCAGTACTTC

V gene: TRBV28
D gene: -
J gene: TRBJ2-7
clone size: -
CDR3 protein: CASSPQETYEQYF
CDR3 DNA: TGTGCCAGCAGTCCACAGGAGACCTACGAGCAGTACTTC

V gene: TRBV19
D gene: -
J gene: TRBJ1-2
clone size: -
CDR3 protein: CASSLRTWDGYTF
CDR3 DNA: TGTGCCAGTAGTTTAAGAACTTGGGATGGCTACACCTTC

V gene: TRBV9
D gene: TRBD2
J gene: TRBJ2-1
clone size: -
CDR3 protein: CASSVVVGSGINNEQFF
CDR3 DNA: TGTGCCAGCAGCGTAGTCGTGGGTAGCGGGATCAACAATGAGCAGTTCTTC

V gene: TRBV11-3
D gene: TRBD1
J gene: TRBJ1-2
clone size: -
CDR3 protein: CASSLNRDSSGYTF
CDR3 DNA: TGTGCCAGCAGCTTAAACCGGGACAGCAGTGGCTACACCTTC

V gene: TRBV27
D gene: -
J gene: TRBJ2-2
clone size: -
CDR3 protein: CASKLIGDTGELFF
CDR3 DNA: TGTGCCAGCAAACTGATAGGGGACACCGGGGAGCTGTTTTTT

V gene: TRBV18
D gene: -
J gene: TRBJ1-1
clone size: -
CDR3 protein: CASSPGPNTEAFF
CDR3 DNA: TGTGCCAGCTCACCGGGGCCGAACACTGAAGCTTTCTTT

V gene: TRBV27
D gene: -
J gene: TRBJ2-7
clone size: -
CDR3 protein: CASSYGGQLISPYF
CDR3 DNA: TGTGCCAGCAGTTACGGAGGGCAGTTGATAAGTCCGTACTTC

V gene: TRBV4-2
D gene: -
J gene: TRBJ1-6
clone size: -
CDR3 protein: CASSQVEGSTYNSPLHF
CDR3 DNA: TGTGCCAGCAGTCAAGTTGAGGGGTCGACCTATAATTCACCCCTCCACTTT

V gene: TRBV11-2
D gene: TRBD1
J gene: TRBJ2-1
clone size: -
CDR3 protein: CASTDLQRRQGAWASEQFF
CDR3 DNA: TGTGCCAGCACCGACCTTCAACGACGACAGGGGGCATGGGCTAGTGAGCAGTTCTTC

V gene: TRBV7-9
D gene: TRBD2
J gene: TRBJ2-7
clone size: few
CDR3 protein: CASSLAGQGYEQYF
CDR3 DNA: TGTGCCAGCAGTTTAGCGGGTCAGGGATATGAGCAGTACTTC

V gene: TRBV7-2
D gene: -
J gene: TRBJ2-2
clone size: -
CDR3 protein: CASSGWGNTGELFF
CDR3 DNA: TGTGCCAGCAGCGGATGGGGGAACACCGGGGAGCTGTTTTTT